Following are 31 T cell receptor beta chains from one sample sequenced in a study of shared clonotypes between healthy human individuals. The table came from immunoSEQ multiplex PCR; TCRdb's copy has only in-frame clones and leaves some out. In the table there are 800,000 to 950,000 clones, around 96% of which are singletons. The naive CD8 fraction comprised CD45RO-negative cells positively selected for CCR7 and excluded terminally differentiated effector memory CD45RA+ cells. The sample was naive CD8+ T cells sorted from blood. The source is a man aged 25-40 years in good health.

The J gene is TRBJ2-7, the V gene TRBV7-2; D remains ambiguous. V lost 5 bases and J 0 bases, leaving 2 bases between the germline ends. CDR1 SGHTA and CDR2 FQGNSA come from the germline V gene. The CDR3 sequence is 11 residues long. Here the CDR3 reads CASSVSYEQYF. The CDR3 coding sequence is TGTGCCAGCAGCGTCTCCTACGAGCAGTACTTC.

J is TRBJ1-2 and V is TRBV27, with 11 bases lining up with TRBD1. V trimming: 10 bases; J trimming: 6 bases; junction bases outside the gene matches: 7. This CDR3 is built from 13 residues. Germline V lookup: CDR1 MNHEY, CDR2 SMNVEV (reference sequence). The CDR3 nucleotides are TGTGCCACCTCGGACAGGGGGCACCATGGCTACACCTTC. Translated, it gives CATSDRGHHGYTF.

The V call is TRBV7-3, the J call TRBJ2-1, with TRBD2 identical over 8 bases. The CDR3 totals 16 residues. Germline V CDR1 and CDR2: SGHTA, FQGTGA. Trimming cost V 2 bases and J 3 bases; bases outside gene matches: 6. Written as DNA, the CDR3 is TGTGCCAGCAGCTTAGGTCTAGCGGGCGACTACAATGAGCAGTTCTTC. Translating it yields CASSLGLAGDYNEQFF.

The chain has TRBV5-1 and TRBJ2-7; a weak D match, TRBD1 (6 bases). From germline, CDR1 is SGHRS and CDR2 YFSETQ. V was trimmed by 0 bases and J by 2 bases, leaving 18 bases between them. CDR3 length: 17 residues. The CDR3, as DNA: TGCGCCAGCAGCTTGGGTCGTTGGGGGCGCTACACCTACGAGCAGTACTTC. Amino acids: CASSLGRWGRYTYEQYF.

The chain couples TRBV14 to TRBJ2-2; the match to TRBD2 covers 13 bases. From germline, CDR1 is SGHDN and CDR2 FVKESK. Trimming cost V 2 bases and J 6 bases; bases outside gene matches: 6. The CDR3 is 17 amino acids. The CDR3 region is CASSQSGTSGISGELFF. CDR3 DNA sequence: TGTGCCAGCAGCCAATCCGGGACTAGCGGGATCTCCGGGGAGCTGTTTTTT. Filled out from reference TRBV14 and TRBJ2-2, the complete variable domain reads EAGVTQFPSHSVIEKGQTVTLRCDPISGHDNLYWYRRVMGKEIKFLLHFVKESKQDESGMPNNRFLAERTGGTYSTLKVQPAELEDSGVYFCASSQSGTSGISGELFFGEGSRLTVL.

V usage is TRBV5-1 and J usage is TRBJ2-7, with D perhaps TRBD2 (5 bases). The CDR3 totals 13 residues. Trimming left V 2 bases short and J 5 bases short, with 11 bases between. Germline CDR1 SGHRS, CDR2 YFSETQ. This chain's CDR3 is CASSFRGSNEQYF. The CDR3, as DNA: TGCGCCAGCAGCTTTAGAGGGTCCAACGAGCAGTACTTC.

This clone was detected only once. CDR3 loop: CASRLQGASYNEQFF. As DNA, the CDR3 is TGTGCCAGCAGATTACAGGGGGCATCCTACAATGAGCAGTTCTTC. The rearrangement joins TRBV2 to TRBJ2-1; 9 positions match TRBD1. Trimming at V came to 6 bases and at J to 1 base, leaving 4 bases not matched to a gene. CDR3 length equals 15 residues. Germline V gene sequence: CDR1 SNHLY, CDR2 FYNNEI.

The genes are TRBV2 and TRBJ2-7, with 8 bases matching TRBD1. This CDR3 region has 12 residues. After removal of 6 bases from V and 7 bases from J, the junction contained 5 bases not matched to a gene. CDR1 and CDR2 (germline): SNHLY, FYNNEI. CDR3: CASSGQGWEQYF. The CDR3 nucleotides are TGTGCCAGCAGCGGACAGGGTTGGGAGCAGTACTTC. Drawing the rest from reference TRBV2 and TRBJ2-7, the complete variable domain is EPEVTQTPSHQVTQMGQEVILRCVPISNHLYFYWYRQILGQKVEFLVSFYNNEISEKSEIFDDQFSVERPDGSNFTLKIRSTKLEDSAMYFCASSGQGWEQYFGPGTRLTVT.

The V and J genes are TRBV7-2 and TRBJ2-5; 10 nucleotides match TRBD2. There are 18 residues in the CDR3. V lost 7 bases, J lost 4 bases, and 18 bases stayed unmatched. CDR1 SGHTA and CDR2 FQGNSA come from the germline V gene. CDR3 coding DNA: TGTGCCAGCAAGGCAGGGCGTAGCGGGAGGTATGGTCTAGAGACCCAGTACTTC. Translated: CASKAGRSGRYGLETQYF.

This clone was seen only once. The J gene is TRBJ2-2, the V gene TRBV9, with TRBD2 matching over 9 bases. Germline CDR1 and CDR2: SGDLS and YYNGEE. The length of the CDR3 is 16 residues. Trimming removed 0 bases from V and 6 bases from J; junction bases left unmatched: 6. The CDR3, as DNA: TGTGCCAGCAGCGTAGTTACTAGCGGGTGGGCCGGGGAGCTGTTTTTT. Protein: CASSVVTSGWAGELFF.

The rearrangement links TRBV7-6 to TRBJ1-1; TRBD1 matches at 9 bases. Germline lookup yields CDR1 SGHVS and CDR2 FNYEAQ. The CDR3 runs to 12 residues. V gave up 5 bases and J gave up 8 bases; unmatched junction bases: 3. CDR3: CASSPGTGEAFF. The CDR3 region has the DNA TGTGCCAGCAGCCCAGGGACAGGGGAAGCTTTCTTT.

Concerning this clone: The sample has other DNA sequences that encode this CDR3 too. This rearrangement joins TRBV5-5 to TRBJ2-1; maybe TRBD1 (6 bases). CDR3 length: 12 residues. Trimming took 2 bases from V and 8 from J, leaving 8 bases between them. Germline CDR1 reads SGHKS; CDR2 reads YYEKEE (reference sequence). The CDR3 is CASSLGGYEQFF. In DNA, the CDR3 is TGTGCCAGCAGCTTAGGGGGATATGAGCAGTTCTTC.

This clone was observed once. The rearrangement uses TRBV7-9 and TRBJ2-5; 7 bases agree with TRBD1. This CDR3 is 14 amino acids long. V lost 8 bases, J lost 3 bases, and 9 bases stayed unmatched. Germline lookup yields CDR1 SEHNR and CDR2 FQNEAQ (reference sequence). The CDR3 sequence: CASSSGQLKETQYF. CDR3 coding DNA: TGTGCCAGCTCCTCGGGACAGTTGAAAGAGACCCAGTACTTC. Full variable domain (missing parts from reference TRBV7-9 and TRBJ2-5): DTGVSQNPRHKITKRGQNVTFRCDPISEHNRLYWYRQTLGQGPEFLTYFQNEAQLEKSRLLSDRFSAERPKGSFSTLEIQRTEQGDSAMYLCASSSGQLKETQYFGPGTRLLVL.

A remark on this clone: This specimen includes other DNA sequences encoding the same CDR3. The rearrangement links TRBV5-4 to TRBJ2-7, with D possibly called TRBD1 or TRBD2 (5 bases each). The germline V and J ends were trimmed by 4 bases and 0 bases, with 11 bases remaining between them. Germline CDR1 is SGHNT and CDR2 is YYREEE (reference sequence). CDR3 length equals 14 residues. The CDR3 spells CASSPGPSSYEQYF. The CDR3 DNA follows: TGTGCCAGCAGCCCGGGACCTTCCTCCTACGAGCAGTACTTC. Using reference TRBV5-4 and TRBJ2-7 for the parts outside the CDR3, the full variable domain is ETGVTQSPTHLIKTRGQQVTLRCSSQSGHNTVSWYQQALGQGPQFIFQYYREEENGRGNFPPRFSGLQFPNYSSELNVNALELDDSALYLCASSPGPSSYEQYFGPGTRLTVT.

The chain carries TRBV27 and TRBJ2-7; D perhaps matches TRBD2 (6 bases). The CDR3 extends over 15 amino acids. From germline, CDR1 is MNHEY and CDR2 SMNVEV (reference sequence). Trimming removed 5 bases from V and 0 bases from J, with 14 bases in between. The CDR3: CASSARGASSYEQYF. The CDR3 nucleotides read TGTGCCAGCAGTGCCCGCGGGGCAAGCTCCTACGAGCAGTACTTC.

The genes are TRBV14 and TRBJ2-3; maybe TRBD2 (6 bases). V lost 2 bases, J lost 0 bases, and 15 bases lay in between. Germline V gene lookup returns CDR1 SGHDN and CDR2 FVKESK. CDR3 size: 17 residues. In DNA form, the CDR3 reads TGTGCCAGCAGCCAATACCTGGAGCGGGCAAGCACAGATACGCAGTATTTT. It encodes CASSQYLERASTDTQYF.

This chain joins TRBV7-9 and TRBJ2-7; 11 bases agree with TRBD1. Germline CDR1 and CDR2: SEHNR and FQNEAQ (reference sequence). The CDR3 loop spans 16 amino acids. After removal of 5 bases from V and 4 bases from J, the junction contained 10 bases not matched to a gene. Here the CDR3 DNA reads TGTGCCAGCAGCCCCGCTGTAGGGACAGGGGGTTACGAGCAGTACTTC. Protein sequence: CASSPAVGTGGYEQYF.

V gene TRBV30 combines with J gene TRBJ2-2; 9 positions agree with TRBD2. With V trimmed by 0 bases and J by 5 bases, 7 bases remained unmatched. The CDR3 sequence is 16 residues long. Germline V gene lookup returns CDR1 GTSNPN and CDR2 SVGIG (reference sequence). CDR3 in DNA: TGTGCCTGGAGTGTAGGGCTAGCGGGATATACCGGGGAGCTGTTTTTT. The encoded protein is CAWSVGLAGYTGELFF.

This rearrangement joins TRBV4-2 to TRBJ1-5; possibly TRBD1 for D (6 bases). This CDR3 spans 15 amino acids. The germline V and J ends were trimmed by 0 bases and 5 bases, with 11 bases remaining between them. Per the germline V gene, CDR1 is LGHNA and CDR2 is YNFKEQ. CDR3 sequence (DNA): TGTGCCAGCAGCCAAGACAGGGGTCTTCATCAGCCCCAGCATTTT. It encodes CASSQDRGLHQPQHF.

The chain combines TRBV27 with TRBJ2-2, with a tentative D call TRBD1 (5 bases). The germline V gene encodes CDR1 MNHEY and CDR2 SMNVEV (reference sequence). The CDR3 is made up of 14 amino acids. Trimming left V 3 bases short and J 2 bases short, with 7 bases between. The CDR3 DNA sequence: TGTGCCAGCAGTTTTGGGGCTAACACCGGGGAGCTGTTTTTT. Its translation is CASSFGANTGELFF.

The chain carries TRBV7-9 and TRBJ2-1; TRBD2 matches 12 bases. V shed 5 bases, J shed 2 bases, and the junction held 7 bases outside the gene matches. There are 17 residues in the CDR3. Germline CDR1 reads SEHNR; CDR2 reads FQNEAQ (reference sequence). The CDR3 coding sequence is TGTGCCAGCAGCACGGGACTAGCGGGCTCAGCCTACAATGAGCAGTTCTTC. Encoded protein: CASSTGLAGSAYNEQFF.

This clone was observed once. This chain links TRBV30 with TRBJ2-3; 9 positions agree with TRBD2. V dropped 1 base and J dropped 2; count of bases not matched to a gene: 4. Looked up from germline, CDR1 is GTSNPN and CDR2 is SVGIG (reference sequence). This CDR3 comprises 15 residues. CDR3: CAWSAGTSFTDTQYF. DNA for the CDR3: TGTGCCTGGAGTGCAGGGACTAGCTTCACAGATACGCAGTATTTT.

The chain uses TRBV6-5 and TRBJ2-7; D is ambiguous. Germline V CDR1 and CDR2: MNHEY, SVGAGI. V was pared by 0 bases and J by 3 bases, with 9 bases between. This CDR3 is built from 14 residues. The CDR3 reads CASSYSVGIYEQYF. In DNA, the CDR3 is TGTGCCAGCAGTTACTCTGTAGGCATCTACGAGCAGTACTTC.

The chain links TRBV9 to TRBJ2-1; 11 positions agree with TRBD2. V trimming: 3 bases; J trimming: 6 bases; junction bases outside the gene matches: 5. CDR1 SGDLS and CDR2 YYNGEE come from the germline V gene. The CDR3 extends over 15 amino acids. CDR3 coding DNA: TGTGCCAGCAGCGGAACTAGCGGGAGTAGCAATGAGCAGTTCTTC. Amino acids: CASSGTSGSSNEQFF.

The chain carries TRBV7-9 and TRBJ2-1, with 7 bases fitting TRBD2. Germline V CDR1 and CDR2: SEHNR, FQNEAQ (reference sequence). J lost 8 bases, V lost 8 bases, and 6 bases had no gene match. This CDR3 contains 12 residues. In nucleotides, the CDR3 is TGTGCCAGCTTCAGTCGGGGGGATGAGCAGTTCTTC. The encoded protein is CASFSRGDEQFF.

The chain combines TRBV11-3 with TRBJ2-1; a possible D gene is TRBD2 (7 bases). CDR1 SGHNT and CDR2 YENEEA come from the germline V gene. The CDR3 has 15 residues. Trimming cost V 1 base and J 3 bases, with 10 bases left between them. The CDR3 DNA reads TGTGCCAGCAGCTTAGGGGAGGGGGACTACAATGAGCAGTTCTTC. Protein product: CASSLGEGDYNEQFF.

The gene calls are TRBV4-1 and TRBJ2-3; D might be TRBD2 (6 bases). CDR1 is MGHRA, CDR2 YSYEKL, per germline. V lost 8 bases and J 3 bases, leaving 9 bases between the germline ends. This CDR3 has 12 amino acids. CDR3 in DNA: TGCGCCAGCGCCGCGGGGACAGATACGCAGTATTTT. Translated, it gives CASAAGTDTQYF.

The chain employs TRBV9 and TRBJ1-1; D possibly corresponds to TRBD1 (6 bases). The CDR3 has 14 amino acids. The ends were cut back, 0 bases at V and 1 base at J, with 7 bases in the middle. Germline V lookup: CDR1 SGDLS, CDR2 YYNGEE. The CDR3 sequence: CASSVGQENTEAFF. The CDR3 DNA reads TGTGCCAGCAGCGTAGGACAGGAGAACACTGAAGCTTTCTTT.

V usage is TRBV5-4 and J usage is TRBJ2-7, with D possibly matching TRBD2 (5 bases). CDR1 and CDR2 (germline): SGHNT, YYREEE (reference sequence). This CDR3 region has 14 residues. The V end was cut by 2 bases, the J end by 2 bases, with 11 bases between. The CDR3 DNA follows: TGTGCCAGCAGCTTCATTGAGGGCCCCTACGAGCAGTACTTC. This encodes CASSFIEGPYEQYF.

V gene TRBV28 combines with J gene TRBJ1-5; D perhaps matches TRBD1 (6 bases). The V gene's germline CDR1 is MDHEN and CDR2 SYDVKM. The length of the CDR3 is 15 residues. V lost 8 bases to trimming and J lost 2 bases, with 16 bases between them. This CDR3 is CASRRTGMGNQPQHF. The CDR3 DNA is TGTGCCAGCCGGAGAACAGGGATGGGCAATCAGCCCCAGCATTTT.

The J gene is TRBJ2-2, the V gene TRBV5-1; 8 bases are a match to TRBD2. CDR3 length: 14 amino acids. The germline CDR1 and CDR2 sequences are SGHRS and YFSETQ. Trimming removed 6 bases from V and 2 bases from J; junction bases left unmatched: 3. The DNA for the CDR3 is TGCGCCAGCACTAGCGGGTTTAACACCGGGGAGCTGTTTTTT. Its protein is CASTSGFNTGELFF. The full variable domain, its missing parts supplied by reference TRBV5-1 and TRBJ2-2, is KAGVTQTPRYLIKTRGQQVTLSCSPISGHRSVSWYQQTPGQGLQFLFEYFSETQRNKGNFPGRFSGRQFSNSRSEMNVSTLELGDSALYLCASTSGFNTGELFFGEGSRLTVL.